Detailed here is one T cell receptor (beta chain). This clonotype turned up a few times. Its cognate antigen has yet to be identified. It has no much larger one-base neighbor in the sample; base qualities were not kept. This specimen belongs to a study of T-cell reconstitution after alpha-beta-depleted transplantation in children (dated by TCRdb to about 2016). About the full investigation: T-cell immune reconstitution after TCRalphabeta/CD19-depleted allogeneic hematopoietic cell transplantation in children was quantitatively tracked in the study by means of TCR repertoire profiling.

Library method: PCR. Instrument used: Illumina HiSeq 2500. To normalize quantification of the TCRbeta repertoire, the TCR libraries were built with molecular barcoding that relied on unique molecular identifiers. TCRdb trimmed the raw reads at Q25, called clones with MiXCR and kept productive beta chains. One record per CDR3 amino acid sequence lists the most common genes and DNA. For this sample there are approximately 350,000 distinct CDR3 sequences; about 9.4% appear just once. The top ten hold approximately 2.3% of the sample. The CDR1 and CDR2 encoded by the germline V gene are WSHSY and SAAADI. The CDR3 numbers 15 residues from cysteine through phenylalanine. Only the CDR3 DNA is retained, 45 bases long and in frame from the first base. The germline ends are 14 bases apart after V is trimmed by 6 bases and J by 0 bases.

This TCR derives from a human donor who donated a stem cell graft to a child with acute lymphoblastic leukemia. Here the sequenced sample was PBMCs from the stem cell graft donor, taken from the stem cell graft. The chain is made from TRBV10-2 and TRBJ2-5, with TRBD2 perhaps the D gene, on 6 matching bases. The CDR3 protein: CASSSPSANQETQYF. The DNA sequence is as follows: TGCGCCAGCAGCTCGCCTAGCGCAAACCAAGAGACCCAGTACTTC.